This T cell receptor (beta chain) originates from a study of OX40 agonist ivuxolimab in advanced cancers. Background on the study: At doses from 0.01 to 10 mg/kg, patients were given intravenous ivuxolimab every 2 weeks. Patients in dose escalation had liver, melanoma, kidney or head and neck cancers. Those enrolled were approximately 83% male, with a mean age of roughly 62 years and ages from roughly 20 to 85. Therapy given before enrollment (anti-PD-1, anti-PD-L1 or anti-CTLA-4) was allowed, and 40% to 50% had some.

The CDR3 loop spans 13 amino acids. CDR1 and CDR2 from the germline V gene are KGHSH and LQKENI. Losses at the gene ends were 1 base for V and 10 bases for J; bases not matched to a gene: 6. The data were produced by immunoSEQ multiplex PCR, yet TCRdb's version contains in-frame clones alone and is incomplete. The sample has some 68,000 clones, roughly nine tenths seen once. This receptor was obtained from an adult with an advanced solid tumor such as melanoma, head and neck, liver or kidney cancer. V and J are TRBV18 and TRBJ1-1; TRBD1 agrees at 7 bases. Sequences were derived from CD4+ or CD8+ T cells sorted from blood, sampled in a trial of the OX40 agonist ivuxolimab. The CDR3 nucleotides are TGTGCCAGCTCACCACAGGGGGCGCTGGGAGCTTTCTTT. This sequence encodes CASSPQGALGAFF.